These T cell receptor beta chains were read from a single sample in a study of T-cell reconstitution after alpha-beta-depleted transplantation in children. TCRdb redid the calling of the PCR reads with MiXCR, one entry per CDR3 protein. The sample includes hundreds of thousands of distinct CDR3 sequences, roughly 10% of them seen just once. The sample was PBMCs, taken before TCRalphabeta/CD19-depleted stem cell transplant. The receptors shown here come from a child aged 2 to 10 with inherited bone marrow failure, due to receive a stem cell transplant. CDR3s include the opening cysteine and the closing phenylalanine or tryptophan. A D gene is named only where the DNA matches it firmly. The listing skips clone size in some rows; elsewhere it reads once, few, many or a size class.

V gene	D gene	J gene	clone size	CDR3 protein	CDR3 DNA
TRBV20-1	TRBD2	TRBJ2-7	NA	CSARDLGFSLAGGQSSYEQYF	TGCAGTGCTAGAGATCTAGGTTTTTCTCTCGCGGGAGGACAATCTTCCTACGAGCAGTACTTC
TRBV20-1	NA	TRBJ2-1	many	CSARDLAHNEQFF	TGCAGTGCTAGAGATCTCGCCCACAATGAGCAGTTCTTC
TRBV28	NA	TRBJ2-7	many	CASSYLSLAGMGEQYF	TGTGCCAGCAGTTACCTTTCCCTGGCAGGGATGGGCGAGCAGTACTTC
TRBV20-1	TRBD2	TRBJ2-2	NA	CSASSPGLYTGEPFF	TGCAGTGCTAGCTCTCCGGGACTATACACCGGGGAGCCGTTTTTT
TRBV29-1	TRBD2	TRBJ2-1	many	CSVWGSLAGYNEQFF	TGCAGCGTATGGGGTTCCCTAGCGGGCTACAATGAGCAGTTCTTC
TRBV28	TRBD1	TRBJ2-7	many	CASSLLGPGTGSLVVEQYF	TGTGCCAGCAGTTTATTGGGCCCTGGGACAGGGAGTCTGGTAGTGGAGCAGTACTTC
TRBV7-9	NA	TRBJ1-2	many	CASSSEQGTLYGYTF	TGTGCCAGCAGCTCGGAACAGGGAACGCTCTATGGCTACACCTTC
TRBV21-1	NA	TRBJ2-2	many	CATPSPGPKAGELFF	TGTGCCACCCCCTCCCCCGGACCGAAGGCCGGGGAGCTGTTTTTT
TRBV12-3/TRBV12-4	NA	TRBJ2-3	many	CASSLGGTSTDTQYF	TGTGCCAGCAGTTTGGGGGGTACCTCCACAGATACGCAGTATTTT
TRBV5-1	TRBD2	TRBJ2-3	many	CASSMTSGRAGGSTDTQYF	TGCGCCAGCAGCATGACTAGCGGGAGGGCCGGAGGGAGCACAGATACGCAGTATTTT
TRBV29-1	NA	TRBJ2-7	many	CSVEDTASYEQYF	TGCAGCGTTGAAGATACCGCTTCCTACGAGCAGTACTTC
TRBV18	NA	TRBJ2-5	few	CASSPMLKETQYF	TGTGCCAGCTCACCAATGTTGAAGGAGACCCAGTACTTC
TRBV29-1	NA	TRBJ2-2	many	CSVDAETGELFF	TGCAGCGTTGATGCCGAGACCGGGGAGCTGTTTTTT
TRBV15	NA	TRBJ1-5	many	CATSRDPGQINQPQHF	TGTGCCACCAGCAGAGATCCCGGACAGATTAATCAGCCCCAGCATTTT
TRBV15	TRBD2	TRBJ2-1	many	CATSRKGLAYNEQFF	TGTGCCACCAGCAGAAAAGGACTAGCATACAATGAGCAGTTCTTC
TRBV5-5	NA	TRBJ2-2	many	CASSLTDTGELFF	TGTGCCAGCAGCCTTACTGACACCGGGGAGCTGTTTTTT
TRBV10-3	TRBD2	TRBJ2-3	few	CAISPGLAARTDTQYF	TGTGCCATCAGTCCGGGACTAGCGGCCCGCACAGATACGCAGTATTTT
TRBV5-1	NA	TRBJ2-5	few	CASSRTGWVQETQYF	TGCGCCAGCAGCAGAACAGGGTGGGTCCAAGAGACCCAGTACTTC
TRBV7-9	TRBD2	TRBJ2-3	many	CASSTSLADGDTQYF	TGTGCCAGCAGCACGTCCCTAGCGGATGGAGATACGCAGTATTTT
TRBV20-1	NA	TRBJ1-2	many	CTPQGVDYGYTF	TGCACCCCCCAAGGGGTTGACTATGGCTACACCTTC
TRBV15	NA	TRBJ1-1	NA	CATSRGTVNTEAFF	TGTGCCACCAGCAGAGGGACAGTGAACACTGAAGCTTTCTTT
TRBV6-5	NA	TRBJ1-6	few	CASSFRGSYNSPLHF	TGTGCCAGCAGTTTCAGGGGCTCCTATAATTCACCCCTCCACTTT
TRBV5-5	NA	TRBJ2-7	many	CASSLFSEQYF	TGTGCCAGCAGCTTGTTTTCCGAGCAGTACTTC
TRBV20-1	NA	TRBJ2-7	many	CSGPPGLLYEQYF	TGCAGTGGACCTCCGGGACTCCTCTACGAGCAGTACTTC
TRBV28	TRBD1	TRBJ2-1	many	CANSDRVAYNEQFF	TGTGCCAACTCTGACAGGGTGGCCTACAATGAGCAGTTCTTC